This passage covers 2 T cell receptor beta chains from one sample sequenced in a study of human T cells and chemical hapten exposure. Time point of the sample: patch test 3, about 24 weeks after DPC sensitization. Treatment in this sample: therapeutic diphenylcyclopropenone sensitization with weekly scalp DPC. TCRdb reprocessed the RACE reads via MiXCR and lists one record per CDR3 protein. The table lists tens of thousands of distinct CDR3 sequences, 11% of them singletons. The sample was whole blood, taken in connection with sensitization to the hapten diphenylcyclopropenone (DPC). The receptor set was obtained from a woman between 50 and 59 years old with alopecia areata. Some clones in this sample may be carry-over from other donors' samples.

At least ten counts were recorded for this clonotype. The junction and the germline gene differ at one end; a read error may be behind it. V and J are TRBV28 and TRBJ1-2; no clear D. This CDR3 spans 11 amino acids. Germline V gene data show CDR1 as MDHEN and CDR2 as SYDVKM. The CDR3 sequence is CASNHDRAEIF. Here the CDR3 DNA reads TGTGCCAGCAATCATGATAGAGCGGAGATCTTC.

This clonotype was recorded many times. V gene TRBV4-3 combines with J gene TRBJ1-1, with a tentative D call TRBD1 (6 bases). This CDR3 contains 17 residues. Deletions cut 2 bases from V and 4 bases from J, with 20 bases between. The V gene's germline CDR1 is LGHNA and CDR2 YSLEER. The CDR3 coding sequence is TGCGCCAGCAGCCAACGAAGGGGGTCCGAAATCTCCACTGAAGCTTTCTTT. This codes for CASSQRRGSEISTEAFF.